This T cell receptor (beta chain) was documented in a study of regulatory T cells in long-lasting Graves disease (dated by TCRdb to the early 2020s). About the full investigation: In the newly diagnosed Graves' disease group, patients had been taking antithyroid drugs for less than 3 months. A total of around 35 samples underwent TCR sequencing, from about 13 patients with persistent Graves' disease and approximately 20 patients with newly diagnosed Graves' disease. The study took place in China and was registered as a clinical trial. Peripheral blood TCR sequencing and RNA sequencing compared persistent Graves' disease patients with newly diagnosed Graves' disease patients. Study-wide findings and limitations: The authors acknowledged the small sample size as a limitation that may reduce accuracy. TRBV28, TRBJ1-2 and TRBJ2-5 were preferentially used in persistent disease, while TRBV20-1 and TRBJ2-1 were favored in newly diagnosed disease. Peripheral blood alone was examined, since thyroid tissue, which constituted the primary lesion, could not be accessed. Persistent Graves' disease patients showed lower TCR Shannon entropy and fewer highly expanded clones than newly diagnosed patients, suggesting clonal expansion. Only the TCR beta chain was sequenced and analyzed. Patients with persistent disease shared more public clonotypes (around 2,700) than newly diagnosed patients did (966).

The time point label, read with the paper, signifies: newly diagnosed GD, antithyroid drugs for less than 3 months. RNA was extracted from PBMCs in TRIzol for both TCR sequencing and RNA sequencing. The diagnosis of Graves' disease was made according to American Thyroid Association guidelines. Patients were recruited from an endocrinology department in Xi'an, China. Each patient gave 9 to 10 milliliters of peripheral blood, collected in an EDTA anticoagulant tube. PBMCs were isolated by Ficoll Paque Plus density gradient separation without further T cell sorting. An Agilent 2100 Bioanalyzer and agarose gel were used to check RNA quality, and a NanoDrop 2000 was used to measure RNA concentration. Preparation of the library involved multiplex PCR. The instrument given in TCRdb is Illumina HiSeq 4000. iRepertoire HTBI primers and Arm-PCR amplification of CDR3 regions were used to construct TCR beta libraries. PCR products were gel purified before sequencing. In the authors' own workflow: A total of 60 to 80 TRBV and some 15 TRBJ segments were identified across samples and were used for gene usage analysis of CDR3 amino acid clonotypes. COPE and FqMerger were used to merge filtered high-quality paired reads into contigs. BLAST was used to align contigs to IMGT TRBV, TRBD and TRBJ reference genes, and CDR3 was defined according to IMGT. Highly expanded clones were defined as clonotypes with a frequency above 0.1%. Repertoire diversity was measured by Shannon entropy, and V-J evenness by the Gini coefficient. A clonotype found in more than one individual was treated as public. The public reads were reprocessed in TCRdb via fastp at Q25 and MiXCR, keeping in-frame beta chains. Identical CDR3 proteins give one entry, which carries the most common genes and DNA. What appears here as the V and J calls and clone size reflects TCRdb's work, not the paper's. Present in this sample are fewer than 450,000 distinct CDR3 sequences, over 12% of which were seen just once. The ten largest clones take up around 7.6% of the sample.

This clonotype was seen many times. The clone's antigen remains unknown. No clone much larger than this one lies a single base away; base qualities are absent. The germline V gene encodes CDR1 LNHDA and CDR2 SQIVND (reference sequence). Unmatched junction bases come to 6, with V trimmed by 7 bases and J by 6 bases. Including cysteine and phenylalanine, the CDR3 has 14 amino acids. The retained sequence is limited to the CDR3, 42 bases, with the frame set at the first base. These data also featured in a second study, about T cells in Graves' hyperthyroidism and ophthalmopathy. That second publication adds: A patient counted as having stable Graves' hyperthyroidism if no progression to ophthalmopathy occurred over 18 months of follow-up. The hyperthyroidism patients were between 18 and 65 years old and newly diagnosed, with a disease duration of less than 2 months. Any patient with an uncontrolled infection, another autoimmune disease, pregnancy or lactation was excluded. Diagnoses were established on the basis of clinical symptoms, serum thyroxine and TRAb, thyroid ultrasound, and orbital computed tomography. The first round of RT-PCR for the TCR CDR3 was performed with the HTBI primer set and the Qiagen OneStep RT-PCR kit. Most expanded thyroid clonotypes (frequency above 0.001) were also detected in blood, suggesting blood repertoires may reflect thyroid immune responses. A model built on a 13 V-J signature distinguished ophthalmopathy from stable hyperthyroidism, reaching about 88% sensitivity and under 84% specificity in cross-validation and 80%/75% in testing. In validation, the model predicted progression to ophthalmopathy a median of roughly 6.5 months before onset, with roughly 68% sensitivity and about 72% specificity. TCR V-J signatures able to tell the groups apart were searched for in a discovery cohort of 100 or so patients, of whom roughly 42 had Graves' ophthalmopathy and roughly 58 had stable Graves' hyperthyroidism. An independent validation cohort of under 20 hyperthyroidism patients and about 16 patients who later progressed to ophthalmopathy tested prospective prediction of ophthalmopathy. The approximately 90 discovery patients were divided at random into training and test sets in a 7:3 ratio. Thyroid tissue and blood T-cell repertoires from about 6 Graves' hyperthyroidism patients were also compared in the study. After sampling, hyperthyroidism patients received methimazole starting at 30 mg daily, and ophthalmopathy patients received high-dose intravenous methylprednisolone. Libraries were constructed in a second round of multiplex PCR, after which size selection and purification were performed. The libraries were sequenced on an Illumina HiSeq2000 using paired-end 100 bp reads. SOAPnuke was used to process the raw data, throwing out any read that contained adapters or uncalled bases, had a mean Phred below 15, or lacked an exact constant-primer or identifier match. High-quality paired reads were merged with COPE v1.2.5, and unique nucleotide sequences were defined as clonotypes. MiTCR v1.1 was used to align clonotypes to the IMGT TRBV, TRBD and TRBJ reference segments. Only V-J combinations with frequency above 0.0001, covering about 99% of repertoires, were analysed. The TCS score was defined as F50 (clonal expansion) divided by E x V (chaos), with BLOSUM62-based TCRdist calculated between CDR3 peptides within each V-J. Welch's t-statistics and random forest reduced 500 to 650 V-J features to roughly 13, which were used in a naive Bayes classifier (R e1071). Sample size was not statistically predetermined, and investigators were not blinded to group allocation. The paper reports TCR Vbeta CDR3 sequencing of about 140 peripheral blood samples: under 45 ophthalmopathy, under 80 hyperthyroidism and some 17 progressor patients.

The material was peripheral blood mononuclear cells (PBMCs), obtained at new diagnosis, from a patient treated with antithyroid drugs. The sequence joins TRBV19 to TRBJ2-3, with TRBD2 identical over 11 junction bases. The source of this sequence is a woman in her thirties or forties with Graves disease. Donor details come from another sample of the same person, matched by shared clones. The CDR3 here reads CASNRLAGPDTQYF. The bases read TGTGCCAGTAACCGACTAGCGGGGCCGGATACGCAGTATTTT.